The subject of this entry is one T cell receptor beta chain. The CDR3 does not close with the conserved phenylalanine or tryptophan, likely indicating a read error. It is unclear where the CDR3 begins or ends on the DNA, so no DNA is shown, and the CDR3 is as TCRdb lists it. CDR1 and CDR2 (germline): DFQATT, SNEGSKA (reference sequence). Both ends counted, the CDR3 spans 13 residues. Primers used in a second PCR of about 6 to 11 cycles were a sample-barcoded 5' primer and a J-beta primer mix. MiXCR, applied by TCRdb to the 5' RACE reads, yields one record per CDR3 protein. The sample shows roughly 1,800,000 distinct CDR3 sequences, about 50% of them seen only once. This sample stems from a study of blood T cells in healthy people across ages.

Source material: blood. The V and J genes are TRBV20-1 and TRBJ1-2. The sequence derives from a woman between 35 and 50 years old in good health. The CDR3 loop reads CSAPEGTTKGHTV.